The 17 T cell receptor beta chains reported below all come from one sample, sequenced in a study of T cells in localized non-small cell lung cancer. Some clones are missing from TCRdb's copy, which holds only in-frame ones; the method was immunoSEQ multiplex PCR. Among roughly 30,000 clones listed, roughly 89% were seen once. Sequencing used peripheral blood, obtained before any cancer treatment. The receptors were gathered from a female donor over 55 with stage I lung adenocarcinoma.

The rearrangement uses TRBV7-2 and TRBJ2-5; TRBD1 agrees at 10 bases. CDR1 is SGHTA and CDR2 is FQGNSA in the germline V gene. J was trimmed by 5 bases and V by 5 bases; bases with no gene match: 5. The CDR3 runs to 14 residues. The CDR3 DNA sequence: TGTGCCAGCAGCCCCCGACAGGGGGCGGAGACCCAGTACTTC. Amino acids: CASSPRQGAETQYF.

This chain joins TRBV14 and TRBJ1-1, with D hard to call. The V gene's germline CDR1 is SGHDN and CDR2 FVKESK. This CDR3 region has 14 residues. V was shortened by 2 bases and J by 4 bases, with 11 bases between the two germline ends. The CDR3 region has the DNA TGTGCCAGCAGCCAAAATCTTCAGGCCACTGAAGCTTTCTTT. Translation gives CASSQNLQATEAFF.

The gene calls are TRBV6-1 and TRBJ2-7; D possibly corresponds to TRBD1 (5 bases). The CDR3 totals 14 residues. Germline assignment: CDR1 MNHNS and CDR2 SASEGT. Between the trimmed V and J ends, which lost 4 bases and 0 bases, there was a span of 10 bases. CDR3 sequence: CASSAAGISYEQYF. CDR3 DNA: TGTGCCAGCAGTGCTGCAGGGATCTCCTACGAGCAGTACTTC.

The CDR3 nucleotides are TGTGCCAGCAGCCCAGGGGGGGGACAGGGTAAATCTAACGAGCAGTACTTC. Amino acids: CASSPGGGQGKSNEQYF. The V and J genes are TRBV9 and TRBJ2-7; 9 bases line up with TRBD1. Germline V CDR1 and CDR2: SGDLS, YYNGEE. CDR3 size: 17 residues. Trimming at V came to 4 bases and at J to 5 bases, leaving 16 bases not matched to a gene.

V and J are TRBV5-1 and TRBJ1-3; 7 nucleotides align to TRBD1. The CDR3 totals 14 residues. With V trimmed by 2 bases and J by 4 bases, 3 bases remained unmatched. Germline V CDR1 and CDR2: SGHRS, YFSETQ. CDR3 sequence (DNA): TGCGCCAGCAGCTTCACAGGGGTCGGAAACACCATATATTTT. Translated, it gives CASSFTGVGNTIYF.

As DNA, the CDR3 is TGTGCCAGCAGAATAGCGGGAGGGCCTCGGAATGAGCAGTTCTTC. This gives the protein CASRIAGGPRNEQFF. The gene calls are TRBV11-2 and TRBJ2-1; 11 bases agree with TRBD2. Germline V gene sequence: CDR1 SGHAT, CDR2 FQNNGV. V gave up 6 bases and J gave up 7 bases; unmatched junction bases: 8. The CDR3 runs to 15 residues.

This chain uses TRBV19 with TRBJ2-2; 7 nucleotides align to TRBD1. This CDR3 has 14 residues. Germline trimming cut 5 bases from V and 4 bases from J; bases unmatched to any gene: 4. CDR1 is LNHDA, CDR2 SQIVND, per germline (reference sequence). The CDR3 DNA is TGTGCCAGTAGTGGGACAGACTTCACCGGGGAGCTGTTTTTT. As protein: CASSGTDFTGELFF.

This chain links TRBV7-9 with TRBJ2-5; the D gene is possibly TRBD2 (5 bases). CDR1 and CDR2 from the germline V gene are SEHNR and FQNEAQ (reference sequence). The ends were cut back, 6 bases at V and 0 bases at J, with 5 bases in the middle. The CDR3 is 12 amino acids. The CDR3 loop is CASRADQETQYF. The CDR3 DNA is TGTGCCAGCAGAGCGGACCAAGAGACCCAGTACTTC. Looking up the rest from reference TRBV7-9 and TRBJ2-5 gives the full variable domain: DTGVSQNPRHKITKRGQNVTFRCDPISEHNRLYWYRQTLGQGPEFLTYFQNEAQLEKSRLLSDRFSAERPKGSFSTLEIQRTEQGDSAMYLCASRADQETQYFGPGTRLLVL.

This sequence joins TRBV7-8 and TRBJ2-3; D gene ambiguous. This CDR3 has 14 residues. Per the germline V gene, CDR1 is SGHVS and CDR2 is FQNEAQ. V gave up 8 bases and J gave up 2 bases, with 14 bases separating them. CDR3 sequence reads: CASSSSPDTDTQYF. The CDR3 DNA follows: TGTGCCAGCTCCAGTTCCCCCGACACAGATACGCAGTATTTT.

V and J are TRBV5-1 and TRBJ2-5, with D unclear. Germline loops: CDR1 SGHRS, CDR2 YFSETQ. The ends were cut back, 2 bases at V and 0 bases at J, with 5 bases in the middle. This CDR3 is 13 amino acids long. CDR3 in DNA: TGCGCCAGCAGCTTAAAACACCAAGAGACCCAGTACTTC. Its protein is CASSLKHQETQYF.

J is TRBJ1-1 and V is TRBV7-9; the D is unclear. Germline-derived CDR1 and CDR2 are SEHNR and FQNEAQ (reference sequence). The CDR3 consists of 13 residues. Deletions cut 1 base from V and 0 bases from J, with 3 bases between. CDR3 sequence: CASSLDLNTEAFF. CDR3 in DNA: TGTGCCAGCAGCTTAGACCTGAACACTGAAGCTTTCTTT.

The chain uses TRBV5-1 and TRBJ2-7, with D hard to call. CDR1 and CDR2 (germline): SGHRS, YFSETQ. The CDR3 is 14 residues long. V gave up 4 bases and J gave up 4 bases, with 15 bases separating them. The CDR3 sequence: CASSHSPRQYEQYF. The CDR3 bases are TGCGCCAGCAGCCACTCTCCAAGGCAGTACGAGCAGTACTTC. The full variable domain, rest sourced from reference TRBV5-1 and TRBJ2-7, is KAGVTQTPRYLIKTRGQQVTLSCSPISGHRSVSWYQQTPGQGLQFLFEYFSETQRNKGNFPGRFSGRQFSNSRSEMNVSTLELGDSALYLCASSHSPRQYEQYFGPGTRLTVT.

This clone appeared a single time. The rearrangement joins TRBV5-6 to TRBJ1-1, with D perhaps matching TRBD1 (6 bases). The germline CDR1 and CDR2 sequences are SGHDT and YYEEEE. V was shortened by 4 bases and J by 3 bases, with 13 bases between the two germline ends. The length of the CDR3 is 14 residues. This CDR3 is CASSGGWGHTEAFF. CDR3 nucleotide sequence: TGTGCCAGCAGCGGGGGATGGGGGCACACTGAAGCTTTCTTT.

The genes are TRBV7-3 and TRBJ2-7; D not resolved. Trimming shortened V by 4 bases and J by 6 bases, and 13 bases separated the two germline ends. The germline gives CDR1 SGHTA, CDR2 FQGTGA. CDR3 size: 13 residues. DNA of the CDR3: TGTGCCAGCAGCTCCTTTCAGGTTCGCGAGCAGTACTTC. It translates to CASSSFQVREQYF.

This chain connects TRBV28 to TRBJ2-5, with 8 bases lining up with TRBD1. Germline V CDR1 and CDR2: MDHEN, SYDVKM. The CDR3 spans 14 residues. The trim removed 8 bases at V and 4 bases at J, leaving 9 bases unmatched. The CDR3 here is CASAGGGLGETQYF. The CDR3 DNA reads TGTGCCAGCGCAGGGGGCGGGTTAGGAGAGACCCAGTACTTC.

V is TRBV7-9 and J is TRBJ2-5, with TRBD2 matching 7 bases. With 3 bases clipped from V and 5 bases from J, the junction kept 9 bases outside the gene matches. Germline V lookup: CDR1 SEHNR, CDR2 FQNEAQ (reference sequence). The length of the CDR3 is 15 residues. CDR3 protein: CASSLESGGSETQYF. The CDR3 nucleotides read TGTGCCAGCAGCTTGGAGTCGGGCGGGAGCGAGACCCAGTACTTC.

This clone has only a few counts. The V gene is TRBV6-1, the J gene TRBJ1-1; tentative D call: TRBD1 (5 bases). This CDR3 has 11 residues. Germline CDR1 reads MNHNS; CDR2 reads SASEGT. The V and J ends lost 8 bases and 3 bases respectively, with 7 bases between them. The CDR3 region is CASLGDTEAFF. The CDR3 coding sequence is TGTGCCAGCTTGGGGGACACTGAAGCTTTCTTT.